This TCR beta chain was sequenced for a study of T cell responses to AZD1222 COVID-19 vaccine. Broader study findings: In a largely white British group with more females than males, clonal diversity was possibly underestimated. No day 14 peak samples; only post-peak repertoires were characterized.

Germline V lookup: CDR1 SGHTA, CDR2 FQGNSA. The CDR3 runs to 15 residues. Deletions cut 0 bases from V and 2 bases from J, with 11 bases between. As to this clone: No antigen is known for it.

Libraries were prepared by immunoSEQ multiplex PCR; TCRdb keeps only in-frame clonotypes and omits some of them. The sample records around 140,000 clones, around 90% being singletons. This chain connects TRBV7-2 to TRBJ2-7; tentative D call: TRBD2 (7 bases). The source of this sequence is an adult who received the MenACWY meningococcal vaccine as a control. Specimen: peripheral blood, collected 28 days after the second dose of the MenACWY control vaccine. In DNA, the CDR3 is TGTGCCAGCAGCTTAGCGGGGGGGCTCACCTACGAGCAGTACTTC. Its protein product is CASSLAGGLTYEQYF.